This is a list of T cell receptor beta chains from one sample in a study of OX40 agonist ivuxolimab in advanced cancers. Clones were sequenced by immunoSEQ multiplex PCR, and TCRdb holds only the in-frame ones, with some missing. The table has over 55,000 clones, roughly 80% seen once; the top ten hold approximately 2%. The source was CD4+ or CD8+ T cells sorted from blood, collected in a trial of the OX40 agonist ivuxolimab. The receptors shown here come from an adult with an advanced solid tumor such as melanoma, head and neck, liver or kidney cancer. Both conserved end residues are part of each CDR3. Each record gives: CDR3 protein, CDR3 DNA, J gene, V gene, D gene, clone size. D genes are given only for firm matches. Some rows mark clone size as missing; the rest say once, few, many or name a class of expanded clone.

CASSFSQRRSTDTQYF | TGTGCCAGCAGCTTTAGCCAGCGGAGAAGCACAGATACGCAGTATTTT | TRBJ2-3 | TRBV13 | NA | once
CASSDDRGHMNTEAFF | TGCGCCAGCAGCGATGACAGGGGCCACATGAACACTGAAGCTTTCTTT | TRBJ1-1 | TRBV5-1 | TRBD1 | NA
CASSPWTATYEQYF | TGTGCCAGCAGCCCCTGGACAGCGACCTACGAGCAGTACTTC | TRBJ2-7 | TRBV5-4 | NA | NA
CASNDRVGYGYTF | TGTGCCAGCAACGACAGGGTCGGCTATGGCTACACCTTC | TRBJ1-2 | TRBV6-5 | TRBD1 | NA
CASSLGGTATNEKLFF | TGCGCCAGCAGCTTGGGGGGAACTGCAACTAATGAAAAACTGTTTTTT | TRBJ1-4 | TRBV5-1 | NA | once
CASRGDTGELFF | TGTGCCAGCAGGGGAGACACCGGGGAGCTGTTTTTT | TRBJ2-2 | TRBV2 | NA | NA
CASSFSHDTGELFF | TGTGCCAGTAGTTTTTCCCATGACACCGGGGAGCTGTTTTTT | TRBJ2-2 | TRBV19 | NA | NA
CASSVSGILETQYF | TGTGCCAGCAGCGTCTCGGGGATATTGGAGACCCAGTACTTC | TRBJ2-5 | TRBV9 | NA | NA
CASSSLASGRISYKQYF | TGTGCCAGCAGCTCCCTTGCTAGCGGGAGGATCTCCTACAAGCAGTACTTC | TRBJ2-7 | TRBV7-9 | TRBD2 | NA
CSARDTFEAFF | TGCAGTGCTAGAGATACATTTGAAGCTTTCTTT | TRBJ1-1 | TRBV20-1 | NA | NA
CASSLRTDNTEAFF | TGTGCCAGCAGCTTGAGGACAGATAACACTGAAGCTTTCTTT | TRBJ1-1 | TRBV5-4 | NA | NA